This TCR beta chain came from a study of beta chain features in type 1 diabetes. Of the isolated RNA, all was reverse transcribed, and so the sequenced material was expressed TCRB transcripts. Clones were sequenced by immunoSEQ multiplex PCR, and TCRdb holds only the in-frame ones, with some missing. There are 400,000 to 600,000 clones in the sample; approximately 30% occur only once, and 0.06% to 0.07% lies in the top ten. This TCR was recovered from a man aged 18 to 30 in good health. The sequencing sample was made of naive CD4+ T cells from blood.

The CDR3 protein is CASSPDRGMAEQYF. The CDR3 bases are TGTGCCAGCTCACCGGACAGGGGAATGGCCGAGCAGTACTTC. This rearrangement joins TRBV18 to TRBJ2-7; 9 bases fit TRBD1. CDR3 length: 14 amino acids. V was pared by 3 bases and J by 6 bases, with 6 bases of the junction left unmatched. Per germline, CDR1 KGHSH and CDR2 LQKENI.